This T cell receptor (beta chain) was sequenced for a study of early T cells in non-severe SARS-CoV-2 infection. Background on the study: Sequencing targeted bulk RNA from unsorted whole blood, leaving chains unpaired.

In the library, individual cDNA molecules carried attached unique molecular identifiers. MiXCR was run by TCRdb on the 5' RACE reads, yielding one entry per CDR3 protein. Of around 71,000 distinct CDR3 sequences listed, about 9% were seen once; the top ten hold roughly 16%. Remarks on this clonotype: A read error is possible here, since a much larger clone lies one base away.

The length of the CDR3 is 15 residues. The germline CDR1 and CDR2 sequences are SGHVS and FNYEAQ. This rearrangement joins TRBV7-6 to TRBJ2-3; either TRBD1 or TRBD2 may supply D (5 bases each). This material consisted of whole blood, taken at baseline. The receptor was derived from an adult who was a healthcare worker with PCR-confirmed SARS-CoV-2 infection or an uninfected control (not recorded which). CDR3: CASSSRDPAKNTQNF. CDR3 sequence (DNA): TGTGCCAGCAGCTCAAGGGACCCCGCGAAAAATACGCAGAATTTT.